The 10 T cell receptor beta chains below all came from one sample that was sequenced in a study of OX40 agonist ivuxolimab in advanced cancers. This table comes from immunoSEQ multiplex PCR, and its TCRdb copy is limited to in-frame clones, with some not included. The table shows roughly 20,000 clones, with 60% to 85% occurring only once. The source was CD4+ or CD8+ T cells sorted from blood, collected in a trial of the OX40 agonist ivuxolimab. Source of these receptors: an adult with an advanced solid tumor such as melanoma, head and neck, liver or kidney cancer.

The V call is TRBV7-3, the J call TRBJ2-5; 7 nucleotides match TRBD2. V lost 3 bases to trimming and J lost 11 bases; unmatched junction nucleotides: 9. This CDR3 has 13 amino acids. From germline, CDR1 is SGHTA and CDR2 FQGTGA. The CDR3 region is CASSFTSVGEQYF. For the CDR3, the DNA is TGTGCCAGCAGCTTCACTAGCGTGGGGGAGCAGTACTTC.

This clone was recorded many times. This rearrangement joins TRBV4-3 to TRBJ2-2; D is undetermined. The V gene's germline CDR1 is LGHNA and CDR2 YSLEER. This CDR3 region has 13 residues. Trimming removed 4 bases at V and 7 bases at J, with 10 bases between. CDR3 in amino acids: CASSLHTVGELFF. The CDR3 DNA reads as TGCGCCAGCAGCCTGCATACCGTCGGGGAGCTGTTTTTT.

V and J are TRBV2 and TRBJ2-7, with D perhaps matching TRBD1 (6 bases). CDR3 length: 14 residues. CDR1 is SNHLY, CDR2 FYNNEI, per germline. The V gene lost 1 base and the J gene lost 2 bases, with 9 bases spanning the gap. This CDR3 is CASSEVDRTYEQYF. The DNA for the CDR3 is TGTGCCAGCAGTGAAGTGGACAGAACCTACGAGCAGTACTTC.

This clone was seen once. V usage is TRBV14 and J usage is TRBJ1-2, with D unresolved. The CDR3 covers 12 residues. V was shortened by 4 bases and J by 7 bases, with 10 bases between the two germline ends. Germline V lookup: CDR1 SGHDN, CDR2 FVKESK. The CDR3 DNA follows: TGTGCCAGCAGCCCGGAGTGGAGTGGCTACACCTTC. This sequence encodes CASSPEWSGYTF. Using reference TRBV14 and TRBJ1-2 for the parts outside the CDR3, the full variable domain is EAGVTQFPSHSVIEKGQTVTLRCDPISGHDNLYWYRRVMGKEIKFLLHFVKESKQDESGMPNNRFLAERTGGTYSTLKVQPAELEDSGVYFCASSPEWSGYTFGSGTRLTVV.

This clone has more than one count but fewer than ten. CDR3 protein: CASSQVTGLRTEAFF. For the CDR3, the DNA is TGCGCCAGCAGCCAAGTGACGGGGTTGCGCACTGAAGCTTTCTTT. V is TRBV4-1 and J is TRBJ1-1; no clear D gene. The CDR3 is 15 residues long. V was trimmed by 1 base and J by 4 bases, leaving 13 bases between them. The V gene's germline CDR1 is MGHRA and CDR2 YSYEKL.

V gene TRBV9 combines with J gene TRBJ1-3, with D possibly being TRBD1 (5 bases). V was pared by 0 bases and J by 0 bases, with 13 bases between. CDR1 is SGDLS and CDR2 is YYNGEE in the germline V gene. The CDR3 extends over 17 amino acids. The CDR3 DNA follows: TGTGCCAGCAGCGTAGCCTGGGACTCCTTCTCTGGAAACACCATATATTTT. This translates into CASSVAWDSFSGNTIYF.

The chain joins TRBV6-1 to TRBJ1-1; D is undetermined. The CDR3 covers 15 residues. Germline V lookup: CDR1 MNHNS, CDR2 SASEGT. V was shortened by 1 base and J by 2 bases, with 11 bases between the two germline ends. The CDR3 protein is CASSEVVGRNTEAFF. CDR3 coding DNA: TGTGCCAGCAGTGAAGTGGTAGGGAGAAACACTGAAGCTTTCTTT.

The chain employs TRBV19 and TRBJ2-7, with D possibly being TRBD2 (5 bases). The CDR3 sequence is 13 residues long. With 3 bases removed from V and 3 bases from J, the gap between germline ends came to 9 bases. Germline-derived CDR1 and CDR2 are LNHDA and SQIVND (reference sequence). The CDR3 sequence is CASSMDFYYEQYF. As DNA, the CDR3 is TGTGCCAGTAGTATGGACTTCTACTACGAGCAGTACTTC.

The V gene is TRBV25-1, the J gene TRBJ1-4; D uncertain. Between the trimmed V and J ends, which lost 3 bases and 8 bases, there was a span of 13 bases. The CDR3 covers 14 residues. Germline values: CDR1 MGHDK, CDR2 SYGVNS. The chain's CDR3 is CASSEPSAAEKLFF. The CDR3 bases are TGTGCCAGCAGTGAGCCCTCGGCGGCGGAAAAACTGTTTTTT.

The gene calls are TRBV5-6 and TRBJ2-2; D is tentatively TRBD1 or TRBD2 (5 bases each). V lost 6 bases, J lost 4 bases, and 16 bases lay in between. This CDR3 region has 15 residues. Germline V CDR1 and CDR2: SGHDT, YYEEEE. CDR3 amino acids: CASIPGSGSTGELFF. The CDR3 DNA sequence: TGTGCCAGCATCCCAGGGTCGGGGAGCACCGGGGAGCTGTTTTTT.